The present entry profiles one TCR beta chain with its context. The sample comes from a study of T cell changes during pregnancy in multiple sclerosis. This table comes from immunoSEQ multiplex PCR, and its TCRdb copy is limited to in-frame clones, with some not included. The sample lists some 96,000 clones; roughly 90% were seen once. Trimming left V 1 base short and J 0 bases short, with 12 bases between. The germline V gene encodes CDR1 KGHSH and CDR2 LQKENI. CDR3 length equals 17 residues. The chain uses TRBV18 and TRBJ2-2; no firm D call. Here the sequenced sample was peripheral blood, taken after pregnancy. This receptor was identified in a female donor with multiple sclerosis, enrolled in a pregnancy study. CDR3 in DNA: TGTGCCAGCTCACCACAGCGAGTCATCGCGAACACCGGGGAGCTGTTTTTT. Translating gives CASSPQRVIANTGELFF.